One and the same sample provided the 6 T cell receptor beta chains below, sequenced in a study of OX40 agonist ivuxolimab in advanced cancers. Data came from immunoSEQ multiplex PCR; TCRdb stores just in-frame clones and leaves some out. This table has around 33,000 clones, 84% appearing once. This material consisted of CD4+ or CD8+ T cells sorted from blood, taken in a trial of the OX40 agonist ivuxolimab. The receptor set was obtained from an adult with an advanced solid tumor such as melanoma, head and neck, liver or kidney cancer.

This clone has a handful of counts. In DNA form, the CDR3 reads TGTGCCAGCAGTCCCCACGAAGGCAATCAGCCCCAGCATTTT. Its translation is CASSPHEGNQPQHF. This chain uses TRBV9 with TRBJ1-5; D remains unclear. Trimming cost V 5 bases and J 2 bases, with 11 bases left between them. Germline V gene data show CDR1 as SGDLS and CDR2 as YYNGEE. The CDR3 sequence is 14 residues long. Full variable domain (outside the CDR3, taken from reference TRBV9 and TRBJ1-5): DSGVTQTPKHLITATGQRVTLRCSPRSGDLSVYWYQQSLDQGLQFLIQYYNGEERAKGNILERFSAQQFPDLHSELNLSSLELGDSALYFCASSPHEGNQPQHFGDGTRLSIL.

This rearrangement joins TRBV2 to TRBJ2-7; no reliable D call. The CDR3 is 10 residues long. V shed 6 bases and J shed 3 bases, with 3 bases lying between them. Germline V gives CDR1 SNHLY, CDR2 FYNNEI. The CDR3 nucleotides are TGTGCCAGCAGGAGCTACGAGCAGTACTTC. It specifies CASRSYEQYF.

The genes are TRBV19 and TRBJ1-4; 7 bases line up with TRBD1. Unmatched junction bases numbered 10, after V lost 5 bases and J lost 7 bases. Germline V gene lookup returns CDR1 LNHDA and CDR2 SQIVND (reference sequence). The CDR3 runs to 15 residues. The CDR3 sequence: CASSFSTGMAEKLFF. The CDR3 DNA reads as TGTGCCAGTAGTTTCTCGACAGGGATGGCTGAAAAACTGTTTTTT.

This clone was detected only once. V and J are TRBV11-2 and TRBJ2-2; 9 bases match TRBD1. The germline gives CDR1 SGHAT, CDR2 FQNNGV. The CDR3 is 16 amino acids. Trimming took 3 bases from V and 5 from J; bases not matched to a gene: 7. This CDR3 is CASSFLTGGATGELFF. The CDR3, as DNA: TGTGCCAGCAGCTTTCTCACAGGGGGCGCGACCGGGGAGCTGTTTTTT.

The rearrangement links TRBV27 to TRBJ2-7, with D perhaps given as TRBD1 or TRBD2 (5 bases each). The CDR3 sequence is 16 residues long. Deletions cut 5 bases from V and 4 bases from J, with 21 bases between. CDR1 is MNHEY, CDR2 SMNVEV, per germline (reference sequence). The CDR3 DNA is TGTGCCAGCAGTACTCACCGGGACCAGGGATCATACGAGCAGTACTTC. It specifies CASSTHRDQGSYEQYF.

The chain links TRBV5-1 to TRBJ2-3; weak D call: TRBD2 (5 bases). The CDR3 has 13 amino acids. The V gene lost 2 bases and the J gene lost 4 bases, with 8 bases spanning the gap. Germline-derived CDR1 and CDR2 are SGHRS and YFSETQ. DNA of the CDR3: TGCGCCAGCAGCTTCCAGAGGGCAGATACGCAGTATTTT. Amino acids: CASSFQRADTQYF.